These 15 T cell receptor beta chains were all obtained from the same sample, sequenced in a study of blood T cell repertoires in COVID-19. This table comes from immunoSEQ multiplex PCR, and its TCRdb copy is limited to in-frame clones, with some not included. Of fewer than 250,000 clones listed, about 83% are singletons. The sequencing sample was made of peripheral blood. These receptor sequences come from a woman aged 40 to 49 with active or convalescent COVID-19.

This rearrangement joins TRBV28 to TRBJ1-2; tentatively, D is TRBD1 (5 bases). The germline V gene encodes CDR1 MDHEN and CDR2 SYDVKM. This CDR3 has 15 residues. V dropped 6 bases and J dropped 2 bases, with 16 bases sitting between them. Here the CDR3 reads CASSQRPGLNYGYTF. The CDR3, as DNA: TGTGCCAGCAGCCAAAGACCGGGACTGAACTATGGCTACACCTTC.

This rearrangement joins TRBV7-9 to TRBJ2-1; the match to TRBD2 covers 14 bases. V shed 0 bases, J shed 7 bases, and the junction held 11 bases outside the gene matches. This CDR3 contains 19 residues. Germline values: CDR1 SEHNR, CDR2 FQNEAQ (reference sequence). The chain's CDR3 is CASSLARTSGGRKPNEQFF. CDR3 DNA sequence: TGTGCCAGCAGCTTAGCGAGGACTAGCGGGGGGCGAAAACCTAATGAGCAGTTCTTC.

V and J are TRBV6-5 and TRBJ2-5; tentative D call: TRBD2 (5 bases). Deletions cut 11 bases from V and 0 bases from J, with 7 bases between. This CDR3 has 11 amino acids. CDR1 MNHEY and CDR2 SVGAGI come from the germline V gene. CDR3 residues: CALGDQETQYF. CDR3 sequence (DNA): TGTGCCTTGGGAGACCAAGAGACCCAGTACTTC.

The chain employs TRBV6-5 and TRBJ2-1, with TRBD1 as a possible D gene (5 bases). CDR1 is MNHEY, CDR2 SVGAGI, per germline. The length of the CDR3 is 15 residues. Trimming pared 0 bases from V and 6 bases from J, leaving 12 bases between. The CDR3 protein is CASSYSLVGRNEQFF. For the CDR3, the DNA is TGTGCCAGCAGTTACTCCCTAGTGGGGCGCAATGAGCAGTTCTTC.

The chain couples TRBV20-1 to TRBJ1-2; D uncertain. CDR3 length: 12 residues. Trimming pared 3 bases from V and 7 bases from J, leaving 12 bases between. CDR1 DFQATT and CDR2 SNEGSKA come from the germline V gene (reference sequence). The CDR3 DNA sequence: TGCAGTGCTAGTACGGCGGCAGTTGGCTACACCTTC. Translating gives CSASTAAVGYTF.

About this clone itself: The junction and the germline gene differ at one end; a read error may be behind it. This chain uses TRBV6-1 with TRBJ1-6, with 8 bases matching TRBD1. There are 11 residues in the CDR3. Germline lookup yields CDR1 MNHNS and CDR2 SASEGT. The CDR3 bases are TGTGCCAGCAGTGAACGGACAGGGTCGGTCTTT. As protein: CASSERTGSVF.

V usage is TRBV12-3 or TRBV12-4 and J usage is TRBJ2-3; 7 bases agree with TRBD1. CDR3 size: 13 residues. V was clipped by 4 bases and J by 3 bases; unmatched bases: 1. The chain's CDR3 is CASSWDRTDTQYF. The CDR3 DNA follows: TGTGCCAGCAGTTGGGACAGAACAGATACGCAGTATTTT.

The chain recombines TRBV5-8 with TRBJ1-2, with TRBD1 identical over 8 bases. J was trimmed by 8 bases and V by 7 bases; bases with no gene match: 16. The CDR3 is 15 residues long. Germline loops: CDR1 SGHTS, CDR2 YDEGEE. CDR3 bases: TGTGCCAGCCGAGTAGGAGGACAGGGAATTGGCGGCTACACCTTC. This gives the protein CASRVGGQGIGGYTF.

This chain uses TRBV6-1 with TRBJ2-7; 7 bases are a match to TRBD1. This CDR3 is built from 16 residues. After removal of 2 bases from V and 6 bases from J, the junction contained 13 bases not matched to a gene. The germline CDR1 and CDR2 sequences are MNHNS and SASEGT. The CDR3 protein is CASSEHQGTGDAEQYF. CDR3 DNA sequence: TGTGCCAGCAGTGAACACCAGGGTACAGGGGATGCCGAGCAGTACTTC.

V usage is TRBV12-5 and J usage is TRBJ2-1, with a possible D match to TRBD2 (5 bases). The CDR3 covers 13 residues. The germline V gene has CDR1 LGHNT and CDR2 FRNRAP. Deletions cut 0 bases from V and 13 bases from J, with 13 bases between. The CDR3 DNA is TGTGCTAGTGGTTTGGTACCCAATCTAGCCCAGTTCTTC. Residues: CASGLVPNLAQFF. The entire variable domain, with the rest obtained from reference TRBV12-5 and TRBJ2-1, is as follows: DARVTQTPRHKVTEMGQEVTMRCQPILGHNTVFWYRQTMMQGLELLAYFRNRAPLDDSGMPKDRFSAEMPDATLATLKIQPSEPRDSAVYFCASGLVPNLAQFFGPGTRLTVL.

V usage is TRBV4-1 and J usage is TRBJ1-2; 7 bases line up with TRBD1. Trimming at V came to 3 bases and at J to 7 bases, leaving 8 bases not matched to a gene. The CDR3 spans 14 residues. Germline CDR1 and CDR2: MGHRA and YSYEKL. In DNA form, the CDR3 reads TGCGCCAGCAGCCAGTCCTTGGACAGGAGTGGCTACACCTTC. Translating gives CASSQSLDRSGYTF.

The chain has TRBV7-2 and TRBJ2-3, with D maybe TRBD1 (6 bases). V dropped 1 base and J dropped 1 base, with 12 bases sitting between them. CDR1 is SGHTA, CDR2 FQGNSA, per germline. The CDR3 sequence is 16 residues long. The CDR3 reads CASSLGFRGRTDTQYF. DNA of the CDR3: TGTGCCAGCAGCTTAGGATTCAGGGGTCGCACAGATACGCAGTATTTT.

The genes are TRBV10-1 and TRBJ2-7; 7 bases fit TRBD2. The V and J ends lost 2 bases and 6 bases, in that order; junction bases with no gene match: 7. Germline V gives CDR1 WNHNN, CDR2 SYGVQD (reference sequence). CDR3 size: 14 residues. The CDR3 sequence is CASSEVAGAGEQYF. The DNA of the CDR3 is TGCGCCAGCAGTGAGGTCGCGGGAGCCGGCGAGCAGTACTTC.

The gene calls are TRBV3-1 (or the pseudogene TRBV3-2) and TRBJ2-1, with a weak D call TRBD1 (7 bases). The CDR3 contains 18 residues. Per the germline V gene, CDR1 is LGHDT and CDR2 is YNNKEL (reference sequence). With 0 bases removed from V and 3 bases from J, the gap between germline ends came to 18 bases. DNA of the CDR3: TGTGCCAGCAGCCAAGATCCCAGGGGGGTTTTTTACTACAATGAGCAGTTCTTC. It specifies CASSQDPRGVFYYNEQFF.

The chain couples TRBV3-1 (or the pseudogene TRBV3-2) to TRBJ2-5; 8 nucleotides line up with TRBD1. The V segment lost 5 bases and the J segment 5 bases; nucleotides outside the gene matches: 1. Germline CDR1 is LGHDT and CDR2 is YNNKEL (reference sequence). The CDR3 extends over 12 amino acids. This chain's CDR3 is CASSNRGETQYF. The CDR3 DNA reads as TGTGCCAGCAGCAACAGGGGGGAGACCCAGTACTTC.